This T cell receptor beta chain is drawn from a study of cytomegalovirus exposure and HLA in healthy donors. General study points: Most TCR sequences were seen very rarely across donors, but some public TCRs occurred in many.

In the case of this clone: Its antigen is still unknown.

Clones were sequenced by immunoSEQ multiplex PCR, and TCRdb holds only the in-frame ones, with some missing. The table has 70,000 to 90,000 clones, 85% seen once; the top ten hold less than 3%. The CDR3 has 15 amino acids. V lost 3 bases, J lost 0 bases, and 6 bases lay in between. CDR1 is MNHNS and CDR2 is SASEGT in the germline V gene. This chain links TRBV6-1 with TRBJ2-6; D unresolved. This receptor was obtained from a man between 25 and 39 years old in good health and CMV-seronegative. Sequences were obtained from PBMCs. CDR3 in amino acids: CASSERNSGANVLTF. The CDR3 bases are TGTGCCAGCAGTGAGAGGAACTCTGGGGCCAACGTCCTGACTTTC.